The 8 T cell receptor beta chains below come from one sample, sequenced in a study of shared clonotypes between healthy human individuals. TCRdb's table, derived via immunoSEQ multiplex PCR, lists solely in-frame clones and lacks some. The table has 1,400,000 or so clones, approximately 98.5% seen once. Sequencing was done on a sample of naive CD4+ T cells sorted from blood. Subset denoted: CD45RA+ positively selected. The receptors shown here come from a man aged 30 to 45 in good health.

The V and J genes are TRBV29-1 and TRBJ2-2; D is ambiguous. CDR1 is SQVTM, CDR2 ANQGSEA, per germline. V was trimmed by 1 base and J by 9 bases, leaving 18 bases between them. The length of the CDR3 is 15 residues. CDR3 residues: CSVEGPDRLGRELFF. Written as DNA, the CDR3 is TGCAGCGTTGAAGGCCCGGATAGACTGGGCCGGGAGCTGTTTTTT.

This chain uses TRBV11-3 with TRBJ2-3; the match to TRBD2 covers 8 bases. The germline V gene has CDR1 SGHNT and CDR2 YENEEA. This CDR3 comprises 13 residues. After removal of 0 bases from V and 15 bases from J, the junction contained 8 bases not matched to a gene. The CDR3 DNA reads as TGTGCCAGCAGCTTAGAAACAAGCGGGAGAAATTATTTT. The encoded protein is CASSLETSGRNYF.

The rearrangement uses TRBV7-3 and TRBJ2-3, with 7 bases fitting TRBD2. The length of the CDR3 is 16 residues. V trimming: 3 bases; J trimming: 2 bases; junction bases outside the gene matches: 8. Germline CDR1 and CDR2: SGHTA and FQGTGA. The CDR3: CASSLGPLADTDTQYF. The CDR3 nucleotides are TGTGCCAGCAGCTTGGGCCCGCTAGCGGACACAGATACGCAGTATTTT. Full variable domain (rest looked up from reference TRBV7-3 and TRBJ2-3): GAGVSQTPSNKVTEKGKYVELRCDPISGHTALYWYRQSLGQGPEFLIYFQGTGAADDSGLPNDRFFAVRPEGSVSTLKIQRTERGDSAVYLCASSLGPLADTDTQYFGPGTRLTVL.

The chain carries TRBV6-6 and TRBJ2-1; TRBD2 agrees at 10 bases. Germline loops: CDR1 MNHNY, CDR2 SVGAGI (reference sequence). V was pared by 7 bases and J by 9 bases, with 12 bases of the junction left unmatched. The CDR3 loop spans 15 amino acids. CDR3 nucleotides: TGTGCCAGCACCCTGGGCTCTAGCGGGAGTGGTGAGCAGTTCTTC. Encoded protein: CASTLGSSGSGEQFF.

The count of this clone is one. V and J are TRBV7-3 and TRBJ1-1, with 8 bases matching TRBD1. The junction had 5 bases not matched to a gene; V was cut back by 6 bases and J by 2 bases. Germline CDR1 is SGHTA and CDR2 is FQGTGA. The length of the CDR3 is 14 residues. The CDR3 coding sequence is TGTGCCAGCAGTTCGACAGGGGACAACACTGAAGCTTTCTTT. It yields the protein CASSSTGDNTEAFF.

The rearrangement uses TRBV7-2 and TRBJ2-7; 14 positions match TRBD2. V shed 5 bases, J shed 6 bases, and the junction held 6 bases outside the gene matches. Per germline, CDR1 SGHTA and CDR2 FQGNSA. The CDR3 totals 15 residues. CDR3 region: CASSRGLAGVSEQYF. The CDR3 region has the DNA TGTGCCAGCAGCAGGGGACTAGCGGGAGTTTCCGAGCAGTACTTC. Combining the CDR3 with reference TRBV7-2 and TRBJ2-7 gives the whole variable domain GAGVSQSPSNKVTEKGKDVELRCDPISGHTALYWYRQSLGQGLEFLIYFQGNSAPDKSGLPSDRFSAERTGGSVSTLTIQRTQQEDSAVYLCASSRGLAGVSEQYFGPGTRLTVT.

J is TRBJ2-3 and V is TRBV11-3; 8 positions agree with TRBD2. The germline CDR1 and CDR2 sequences are SGHNT and YENEEA. The CDR3 covers 16 residues. Trimming cost V 4 bases and J 2 bases; bases outside gene matches: 8. The CDR3: CASSYGAGGNTDTQYF. CDR3 coding DNA: TGTGCCAGCAGCTATGGGGCGGGAGGTAACACAGATACGCAGTATTTT.

The rearrangement uses TRBV18 and TRBJ1-5; D is possibly TRBD1 (5 bases). Per germline, CDR1 KGHSH and CDR2 LQKENI. Trimming pared 4 bases from V and 6 bases from J, leaving 25 bases between. The CDR3 totals 18 residues. The CDR3 coding sequence is TGTGCCAGCTCACACGCGGACGGACGGTCAAGGGGAGGTCAGCCCCAGCATTTT. It yields the protein CASSHADGRSRGGQPQHF.